The 12 T cell receptor beta chains presented below share a single source sample, sequenced in a study of T cell repertoires in ileal Crohn's disease. The data were produced by immunoSEQ multiplex PCR, yet TCRdb's version contains in-frame clones alone and is incomplete. The sample has approximately 9,600 clones, 76% seen once. The sample was ileal tissue. These receptors came from an adult with Crohn's disease.

Here the CDR3 reads CASSLVVAAEQYF. DNA for the CDR3: TGTGCCAGCAGCTTGGTTGTTGCGGCGGAGCAGTACTTC. The chain has TRBV5-4 and TRBJ2-7; D unclear. Germline lookup yields CDR1 SGHNT and CDR2 YYREEE (reference sequence). Trimming stripped 0 bases from V and 7 bases from J, with 11 bases between. This CDR3 is built from 13 residues.

The chain combines TRBV9 with TRBJ2-1; unclear D gene. Trimming cost V 1 base and J 4 bases, with 9 bases left between them. Germline V gene lookup returns CDR1 SGDLS and CDR2 YYNGEE. This CDR3 has 14 amino acids. The CDR3 nucleotides are TGTGCCAGCAGCGTATGGGCAGATTACAATGAGCAGTTCTTC. This sequence encodes CASSVWADYNEQFF.

The rearrangement links TRBV15 to TRBJ2-3, with a possible D match to TRBD1 (6 bases). The CDR3 runs to 15 residues. Trimming cost V 0 bases and J 4 bases, with 11 bases left between them. Germline V lookup: CDR1 LNHNV, CDR2 YYDKDF (reference sequence). The chain's CDR3 is CATSRDTGMADTQYF. DNA of the CDR3: TGTGCCACCAGCAGAGATACAGGGATGGCAGATACGCAGTATTTT.

In regard to this clone: The sample carries other DNA sequences with the same CDR3. The chain joins TRBV30 to TRBJ2-1; 7 positions agree with TRBD1. Germline V gene lookup returns CDR1 GTSNPN and CDR2 SVGIG (reference sequence). The trim removed 4 bases at V and 4 bases at J, leaving 4 bases unmatched. There are 13 residues in the CDR3. CDR3 sequence (DNA): TGTGCCTGGAACCGGGACAGTTACAATGAGCAGTTCTTC. Translating it yields CAWNRDSYNEQFF. Supplemented by reference TRBV30 and TRBJ2-1, the full variable domain reads SQTIHQWPATLVQPVGSPLSLECTVEGTSNPNLYWYRQAAGRGLQLLFYSVGIGQISSEVPQNLSASRPQDRQFILSSKKLLLSDSGFYLCAWNRDSYNEQFFGPGTRLTVL.

V is TRBV29-1 and J is TRBJ2-5; 7 nucleotides agree with TRBD1. The DNA end is a closer match to TRBJ2-7, so the J assignment may be wrong. Germline assignment: CDR1 SQVTM and CDR2 ANQGSEA. The length of the CDR3 is 14 residues. DNA for the CDR3: TGCAGCGTTTTTGGGGCAACAGGGGTCTACGAGCAGTACTTC. Its translation: CSVFGATGVYEQYF.

The rearrangement links TRBV19 to TRBJ2-7; TRBD2 aligns across 10 bases. Looked up from germline, CDR1 is LNHDA and CDR2 is SQIVND (reference sequence). This CDR3 region has 15 residues. After removal of 3 bases from V and 0 bases from J, the junction contained 2 bases not matched to a gene. The CDR3 reads CASSMLAGDSYEQYF. The DNA of the CDR3 is TGTGCCAGTAGTATGCTAGCGGGGGACTCCTACGAGCAGTACTTC.

The chain carries TRBV29-1 and TRBJ1-2; D is ambiguous. Germline V lookup: CDR1 SQVTM, CDR2 ANQGSEA. The CDR3 runs to 13 residues. Trimming took off 4 bases at V and 3 bases at J, with 12 bases between the two ends. CDR3 in amino acids: CSVGSEQHYGYTF. The CDR3, as DNA: TGCAGCGTTGGGTCAGAACAGCACTATGGCTACACCTTC. Variable domain in full (rest from reference TRBV29-1 and TRBJ1-2): SAVISQKPSRDICQRGTSLTIQCQVDSQVTMMFWYRQQPGQSLTLIATANQGSEATYESGFVIDKFPISRPNLTFSTLTVSNMSPEDSSIYLCSVGSEQHYGYTFGSGTRLTVV.

The rearrangement joins TRBV11-3 to TRBJ2-5; 9 nucleotides agree with TRBD1. V was pared by 1 base and J by 9 bases, with 3 bases of the junction left unmatched. The CDR3 consists of 13 residues. The germline V gene encodes CDR1 SGHNT and CDR2 YENEEA. CDR3 sequence (DNA): TGTGCCAGCAGCTTAGGGGGACAGGGACCCCAGTACTTC. Amino acid sequence: CASSLGGQGPQYF.

The rearrangement uses TRBV11-3 and TRBJ2-1; TRBD2 might be the D (5 bases). Trimming pared 0 bases from V and 0 bases from J, leaving 12 bases between. Germline CDR1 SGHNT, CDR2 YENEEA. CDR3 length: 17 amino acids. CDR3 sequence: CASSLDLGGSSYNEQFF. CDR3 bases: TGTGCCAGCAGCTTAGATCTTGGAGGAAGCTCCTACAATGAGCAGTTCTTC.

This chain uses TRBV7-9 with TRBJ2-5, with D possibly being TRBD1 (6 bases). Trimming took off 9 bases at V and 2 bases at J, with 19 bases between the two ends. This CDR3 contains 15 residues. Germline V gene data show CDR1 as SEHNR and CDR2 as FQNEAQ (reference sequence). CDR3 amino acids: CASGPNRALQETQYF. The CDR3 DNA reads TGTGCCAGTGGACCTAACAGGGCTCTGCAAGAGACCCAGTACTTC.

For the CDR3, the DNA is TGTGCCAGCAGCTTGGGGCCACAGGGGGGTCAAGGTGAAGCTTTCTTT. It specifies CASSLGPQGGQGEAFF. This chain uses TRBV5-6 with TRBJ1-1, with 8 bases aligning to TRBD1. Per the germline V gene, CDR1 is SGHDT and CDR2 is YYEEEE. The trim removed 0 bases at V and 7 bases at J, leaving 11 bases unmatched. CDR3 length: 16 amino acids.

This chain's CDR3 is CASARGGDTGELFF. The CDR3 DNA sequence: TGCGCCAGCGCTCGGGGAGGGGACACCGGGGAGCTGTTTTTT. This chain connects TRBV5-1 to TRBJ2-2, with TRBD2 matching 7 bases. Germline V gene lookup returns CDR1 SGHRS and CDR2 YFSETQ. Trimming took 7 bases from V and 3 from J; bases not matched to a gene: 6. The CDR3 is 14 residues long.